What follows are 4 T cell receptor beta chains derived from one specimen sequenced in a study of neoadjuvant nivolumab and ipilimumab in lung cancer. The data were produced by immunoSEQ multiplex PCR, yet TCRdb's version contains in-frame clones alone and is incomplete. The table has 25,000 to 30,000 clones, about 76% seen once; the top ten hold roughly 18%. This material consisted of tumor tissue, taken after neoadjuvant nivolumab, alone or with ipilimumab, at or shortly before surgery. The receptors were sampled from an adult with non-small cell lung cancer.

As for this clone: The sample contains more than one DNA sequence encoding this CDR3. The chain couples TRBV4-1 to TRBJ2-7; TRBD1 matches at 7 bases. The CDR3 is 14 residues long. The trim removed 4 bases at V and 2 bases at J, leaving 5 bases unmatched. Germline V gives CDR1 MGHRA, CDR2 YSYEKL. CDR3 in amino acids: CASSLRQGPYEQYF. CDR3 in DNA: TGCGCCAGCAGCCTCCGACAGGGCCCCTACGAGCAGTACTTC.

The chain uses TRBV5-1 and TRBJ2-2; D gene ambiguous. V lost 0 bases and J lost 4, with 7 bases in between. The length of the CDR3 is 14 residues. CDR1 is SGHRS and CDR2 is YFSETQ in the germline V gene. CDR3 bases: TGCGCCAGCAGCTTGGCTCAGACCACCGGGGAGCTGTTTTTT. Translated, it gives CASSLAQTTGELFF.

This rearrangement joins TRBV10-2 to TRBJ1-6, with 7 bases fitting TRBD1. J was trimmed by 3 bases and V by 10 bases; bases with no gene match: 3. This CDR3 contains 13 residues. Looked up from germline, CDR1 is WSHSY and CDR2 is SAAADI. The CDR3 DNA sequence: TGCGCCAACGCAGGGGGCTATAATTCACCCCTCCACTTT. This sequence encodes CANAGGYNSPLHF.

The chain carries TRBV6-5 and TRBJ1-1; no reliable D call. V lost 6 bases and J lost 0, with 11 bases in between. The CDR3 sequence is 14 residues long. CDR1 and CDR2 from the germline V gene are MNHEY and SVGAGI. The CDR3 loop reads CASRSPSLNTEAFF. In DNA, the CDR3 is TGTGCCAGCAGATCTCCCTCCCTGAACACTGAAGCTTTCTTT.